A selection of T cell receptor beta chains follows, all from one sample in a study of blood T cell repertoires in COVID-19. Assay used: immunoSEQ multiplex PCR; TCRdb lists only in-frame clones, some missing. The sample shows 60,000 to 75,000 clones, under 90% of them seen only once. The sequenced sample consisted of peripheral blood. These receptors all stem from a human donor in a cohort sampled during active COVID-19. Both conserved end residues are part of each CDR3. Each record gives: D gene, V gene, J gene, clone size, CDR3 DNA, CDR3 protein. The D gene is left open where the match is weak. Rows give clone size only sometimes, using once, few, many, or a class for an expanded clone.

TRBD1,TRBV11-2,TRBJ2-7,.,TGTGCCAGCAGCTGGGGACAGATCTACGAGCAGTACTTC,CASSWGQIYEQYF
TRBD2,TRBV3-1/TRBV3-2,TRBJ2-2,.,TGTGCCAGCAGTCGGAGCGGGAGAGCCGGGGAGCTGTTTTTT,CASSRSGRAGELFF
TRBD1,TRBV9,TRBJ1-6,.,TGTGCCAGCAGCGCCCGGTGGGACAGGGGTAACCACTTT,CASSARWDRGNHF
.,TRBV30,TRBJ1-1,.,TGTGCCTGGAGCGTCTCCCGTTATGCTTTCTTT,CAWSVSRYAFF
.,TRBV19,TRBJ2-3,.,TGTGCCAGTAGTTCCTGGGGGGCAGATACGCAGTATTTT,CASSSWGADTQYF
TRBD2,TRBV28,TRBJ2-1,.,TGTGCCAGCAGTCCCCTAGCGGGAATCGCTAAGAATGAGCAGTTCTTC,CASSPLAGIAKNEQFF
.,TRBV5-5,TRBJ1-5,.,TGTGCCAGCAGCTTTTTTTCTTCAGGCAATCAGCCCCAGCATTTT,CASSFFSSGNQPQHF
TRBD1,TRBV6-2/TRBV6-3,TRBJ1-1,.,TGTGCCAGCAGCCAGGGGGCCGAGGACACTGAAGCTTTCTTT,CASSQGAEDTEAFF
.,TRBV19,TRBJ1-4,.,TGTGCCAGTAGCATATCGGGGGGTAATGAAAAACTGTTTTTT,CASSISGGNEKLFF
.,TRBV4-3,TRBJ2-3,.,TGCGCCAGCAGCCACGGACGGGGTAGCACAGATACGCAGTATTTT,CASSHGRGSTDTQYF
TRBD1,TRBV9,TRBJ2-7,.,TGTGCCAGCAGCGACTCCTCCGGGACAGGGTTCTACGAGCAGTACTTC,CASSDSSGTGFYEQYF
TRBD1,TRBV30,TRBJ1-2,.,TGTGCCTGGTTTAACAGGGGGCCAAACTATGGCTACACCTTC,CAWFNRGPNYGYTF
.,TRBV6-2/TRBV6-3,TRBJ2-6,.,TGTGCCAGCAGTTACGGGAGGACAGGAAACTCTGGGGCCAACGTCCTGACTTTC,CASSYGRTGNSGANVLTF
TRBD2,TRBV5-4,TRBJ2-7,.,TGTGCCAGCAGCTTTACTAGCGGGGGGGCCTACGAGCAGTACTTC,CASSFTSGGAYEQYF
TRBD2,TRBV7-9,TRBJ2-1,once,TGTGCCAGCACCACAAGCGGGAGTAGGGATGAGCAGTTCTTC,CASTTSGSRDEQFF
.,TRBV19,TRBJ2-3,.,TGTGCCAGTAGCGTGAGGGCAGATACGCAGTATTTT,CASSVRADTQYF
TRBD1,TRBV24-1,TRBJ1-1,.,TGTGCCACCAGCGGGGTTTGGACAGGAATGAACACTGAAGCTTTCTTT,CATSGVWTGMNTEAFF
TRBD1,TRBV4-1,TRBJ1-1,.,TGCGCCAGCAGCCCTCCGGGACAGGGTCTAATGGGAGCTTTCTTT,CASSPPGQGLMGAFF
TRBD2,TRBV7-9,TRBJ2-3,few,TGTGCCAGCAGCCGGACTAGCGGGGGGGAAGGTACGCAGTATTTT,CASSRTSGGEGTQYF
TRBD2,TRBV6-5,TRBJ2-5,.,TGTGCCAGCAGTTACGGACTAGCGGGGAATCAAGAGACCCAGTACTTC,CASSYGLAGNQETQYF
TRBD1,TRBV6-6,TRBJ1-1,once,TGTGCCAGCAGTTGGGGACAGTCCGCGAACACTGAAGCTTTCTTT,CASSWGQSANTEAFF
.,TRBV24-1,TRBJ2-1,.,TGTGCCACCAGTGATACGGCTTCCGGAGCCAATGAGCAGTTCTTC,CATSDTASGANEQFF
TRBD2,TRBV6-5,TRBJ2-1,.,TGTGCCAGCAGGCCCCTAGCGGGAGTTATCTATGAGCAGTTCTTC,CASRPLAGVIYEQFF
.,TRBV19,TRBJ1-1,once,TGTGCCAGTAGTATTTATCAGGGGCTGAACACTGAAGCTTTCTTT,CASSIYQGLNTEAFF
TRBD1,TRBV24-1,TRBJ1-6,.,TGTGCCACCACCTACAGGGGGCTCTTATACGCCGACTATAATTCACCCCTCCACTTT,CATTYRGLLYADYNSPLHF
TRBD1,TRBV5-6,TRBJ1-1,.,TGTGCCAGCAGCTGGGGTCAGGGGACAGGGGACACTGAAGCTTTCTTT,CASSWGQGTGDTEAFF
.,TRBV27,TRBJ1-1,.,TGTGCCAGCTTGGGCCCCACTGAAGCTTTCTTT,CASLGPTEAFF
TRBD2,TRBV27,TRBJ2-7,.,TGTGCCAGCCAGACTAGCGCGGAGAGCTCCTACGAGCAGTACTTC,CASQTSAESSYEQYF
.,TRBV5-1,TRBJ2-7,.,TGCGCCAGCAGCTTGGTAGCGGCCGACTACGAGCAGTACTTC,CASSLVAADYEQYF
TRBD2,TRBV19,TRBJ2-2,.,TGTGCCAGTCGTATGATCGGACTAGCGGCCTCGATAAGAGCCGGGGAGCTGTTTTTT,CASRMIGLAASIRAGELFF
.,TRBV9,TRBJ1-1,.,TGTGCCAGCAGCCCCCGGGGCAGGGAGGTAATGGCTGAAGCTTTCTTT,CASSPRGREVMAEAFF
.,TRBV5-5,TRBJ2-2,.,TGTGCCAGCAGCTTTTCAGCCGGGGAGCTGTTTTTT,CASSFSAGELFF
TRBD1,TRBV5-1,TRBJ2-1,once,TGCGCCAGCAGCCTAAGTGGGACAGAGTTTAATGAGCAGTTCTTC,CASSLSGTEFNEQFF
TRBD2,TRBV30,TRBJ2-1,.,TGTGCCTGGAGTGACTTAGCGGGAAAGGGCAATGAGCAGTTCTTC,CAWSDLAGKGNEQFF
.,TRBV19,TRBJ1-5,once,TGTGCCAGTAGTAGCTACAATCAGCCCCAGCATTTT,CASSSYNQPQHF
.,TRBV4-3,TRBJ1-2,.,TGCGCCAGCAGTCAGATGGGTGCCAGCGTGGAAGGCTACACCTTC,CASSQMGASVEGYTF
TRBD1,TRBV4-3,TRBJ1-2,.,TGCGCCAGCAGCCAGGAGGGACAGGGGGTCTATGGCTACACCTTC,CASSQEGQGVYGYTF
.,TRBV4-1,TRBJ2-5,.,TGCGCCAGCAGCCAAGTCTCCCAAGAGACCCAGTACTTC,CASSQVSQETQYF
TRBD1,TRBV6-5,TRBJ2-7,.,TGTGCCAGCAGCCGACAGGGGATCTCCTACGAGCAGTACTTC,CASSRQGISYEQYF
.,TRBV15,TRBJ2-7,few,TGTGCCACCAGCAGAGATAACAGGGCTGGTAACGAGCAGTACTTC,CATSRDNRAGNEQYF
.,TRBV21-1,TRBJ1-2,.,TGTGCCAGCAGCAAAATCGTCGTGGGGCACTATGGCTACACCTTC,CASSKIVVGHYGYTF
TRBD1,TRBV7-8,TRBJ2-1,.,TGTGCCAGCAGCCCCCCCGGACAGGGGGGGAATGAGCAGTTCTTC,CASSPPGQGGNEQFF
TRBD1,TRBV5-8,TRBJ1-2,medium-sized,TGTGCCAGCAGCCCATACAGGGGGATGTATGGCTACACCTTC,CASSPYRGMYGYTF